These 3 T cell receptor beta chains share one sample of origin, sequenced in a study of lymphopenia after photon versus proton radiotherapy. TCRdb's copy holds only in-frame clones and misses some; the assay was immunoSEQ multiplex PCR. This sample has 15,000 to 20,000 clones; around 85% occur once, and the top ten carry roughly 10%. This specimen was peripheral blood, taken from a patient treated with proton-based radiotherapy. The source of these receptors is a man between 70 and 80 years old with pancreatic cancer.

In its sample, this clone was seen a few times. This chain connects TRBV27 to TRBJ2-1, with D possibly matching TRBD2 (5 bases). Trimming shortened V by 3 bases and J by 0 bases, and 12 bases separated the two germline ends. CDR3 length equals 16 residues. Germline-derived CDR1 and CDR2 are MNHEY and SMNVEV (reference sequence). This CDR3 reads CASSFSGSGSYNEQFF. The CDR3 DNA sequence: TGTGCCAGCAGTTTTTCGGGAAGCGGCTCCTACAATGAGCAGTTCTTC.

The rearrangement links TRBV2 to TRBJ1-2, with 9 nucleotides matching TRBD1. V lost 7 bases and J lost 4; bases outside the gene matches: 10. The CDR3 is 15 residues long. CDR1 and CDR2 (germline): SNHLY, FYNNEI. CDR3 protein: CASTLETGQGYGYTF. Written as DNA, the CDR3 is TGTGCCAGCACCTTAGAGACGGGACAGGGCTATGGCTACACCTTC.

This chain joins TRBV5-8 and TRBJ1-6; D remains unclear. The CDR3 covers 11 residues. CDR1 SGHTS and CDR2 YDEGEE come from the germline V gene. V lost 0 bases, J lost 11 bases, and 3 bases lay in between. Here the CDR3 DNA reads TGTGCCAGCAGCTTGGGCGCACCCCTCCACTTT. It translates to CASSLGAPLHF.